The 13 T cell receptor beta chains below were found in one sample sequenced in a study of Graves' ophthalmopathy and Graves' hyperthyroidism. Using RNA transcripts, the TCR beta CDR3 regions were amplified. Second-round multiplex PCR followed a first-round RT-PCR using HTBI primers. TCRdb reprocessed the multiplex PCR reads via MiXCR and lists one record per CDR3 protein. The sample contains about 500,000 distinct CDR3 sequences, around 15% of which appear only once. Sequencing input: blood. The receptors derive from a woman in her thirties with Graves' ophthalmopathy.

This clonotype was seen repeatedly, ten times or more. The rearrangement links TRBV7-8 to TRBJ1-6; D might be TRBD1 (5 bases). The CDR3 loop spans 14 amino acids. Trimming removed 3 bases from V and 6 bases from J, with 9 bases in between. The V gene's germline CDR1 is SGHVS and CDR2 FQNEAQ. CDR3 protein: CASSFGGGNSPLHF. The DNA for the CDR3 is TGTGCCAGCAGCTTTGGGGGTGGTAATTCACCCCTCCACTTT. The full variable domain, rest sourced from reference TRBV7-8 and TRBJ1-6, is GAGVSQSPRYKVAKRGQDVALRCDPISGHVSLFWYQQALGQGPEFLTYFQNEAQLDKSGLPSDRFFAERPEGSVSTLKIQRTQQEDSAVYLCASSFGGGNSPLHFGNGTRLTVT.

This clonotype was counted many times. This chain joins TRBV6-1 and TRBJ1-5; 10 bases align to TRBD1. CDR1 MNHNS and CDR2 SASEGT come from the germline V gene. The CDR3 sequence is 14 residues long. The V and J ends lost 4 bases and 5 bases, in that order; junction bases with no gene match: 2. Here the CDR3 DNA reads TGTGCCAGCAGTGGACAGGGGGCAGATCAGCCCCAGCATTTT. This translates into CASSGQGADQPQHF.

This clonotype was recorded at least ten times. The CDR3 sequence is CASRIEGRKGTEAFF. The CDR3, as DNA: TGTGCCAGCAGGATTGAGGGACGTAAGGGCACTGAAGCTTTCTTT. V usage is TRBV12-3 or TRBV12-4 and J usage is TRBJ1-1; D might be TRBD1 (5 bases). CDR3 length: 15 amino acids. V lost 6 bases to trimming and J lost 4 bases, with 18 bases between them.

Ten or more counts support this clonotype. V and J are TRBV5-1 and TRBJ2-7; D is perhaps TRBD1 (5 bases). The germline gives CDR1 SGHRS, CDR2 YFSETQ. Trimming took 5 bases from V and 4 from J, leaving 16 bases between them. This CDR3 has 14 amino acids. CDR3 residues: CASSLGREVYEQYF. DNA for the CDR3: TGCGCCAGCAGTCTCGGCAGGGAAGTATACGAGCAGTACTTC.

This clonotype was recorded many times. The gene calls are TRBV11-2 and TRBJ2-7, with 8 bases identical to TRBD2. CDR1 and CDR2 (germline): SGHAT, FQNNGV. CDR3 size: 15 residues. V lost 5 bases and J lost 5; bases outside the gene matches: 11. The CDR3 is CASSLMGLVLDEQYF. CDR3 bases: TGTGCCAGCAGCCTAATGGGACTAGTCCTGGACGAGCAGTACTTC.

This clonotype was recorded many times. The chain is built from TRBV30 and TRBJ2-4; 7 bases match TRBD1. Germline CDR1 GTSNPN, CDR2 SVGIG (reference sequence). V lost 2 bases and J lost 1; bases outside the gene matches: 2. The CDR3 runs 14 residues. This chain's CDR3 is CAWSTGVAKNIQYF. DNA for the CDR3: TGTGCCTGGAGTACAGGGGTGGCCAAAAACATTCAGTACTTC. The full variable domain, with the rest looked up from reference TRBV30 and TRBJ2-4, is SQTIHQWPATLVQPVGSPLSLECTVEGTSNPNLYWYRQAAGRGLQLLFYSVGIGQISSEVPQNLSASRPQDRQFILSSKKLLLSDSGFYLCAWSTGVAKNIQYFGAGTRLSVL.

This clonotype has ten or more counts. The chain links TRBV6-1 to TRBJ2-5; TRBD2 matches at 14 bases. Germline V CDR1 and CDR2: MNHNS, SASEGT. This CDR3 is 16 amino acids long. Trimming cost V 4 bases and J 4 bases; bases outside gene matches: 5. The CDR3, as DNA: TGTGCCAGCAGTGGCGGGACTAGCGGGAGAGCAGAGACCCAGTACTTC. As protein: CASSGGTSGRAETQYF.

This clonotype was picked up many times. The CDR3 sequence is CASSALGQLKETQYF. CDR3 in DNA: TGTGCCAGCAGTGCTTTGGGACAACTGAAAGAGACCCAGTACTTC. The gene calls are TRBV25-1 and TRBJ2-5; possibly TRBD1 for D (6 bases). This CDR3 has 15 amino acids. Trimming took 4 bases from V and 3 from J, leaving 15 bases between them. Germline-derived CDR1 and CDR2 are MGHDK and SYGVNS.

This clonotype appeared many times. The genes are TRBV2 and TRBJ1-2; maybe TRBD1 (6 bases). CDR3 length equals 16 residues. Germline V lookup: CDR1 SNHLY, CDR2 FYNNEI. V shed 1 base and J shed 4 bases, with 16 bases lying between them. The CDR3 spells CASSEGRNRDGYGYTF. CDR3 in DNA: TGTGCCAGCAGTGAAGGGAGGAACAGGGACGGCTATGGCTACACCTTC.

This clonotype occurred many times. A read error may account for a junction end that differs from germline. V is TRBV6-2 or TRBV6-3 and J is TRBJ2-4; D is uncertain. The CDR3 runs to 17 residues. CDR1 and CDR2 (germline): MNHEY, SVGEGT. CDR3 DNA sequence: TGTGCCAGCAGTTTTACGGGCGAGCATGTAGCCAAAAACATTAAGTACTTC. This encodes CASSFTGEHVAKNIKYF.

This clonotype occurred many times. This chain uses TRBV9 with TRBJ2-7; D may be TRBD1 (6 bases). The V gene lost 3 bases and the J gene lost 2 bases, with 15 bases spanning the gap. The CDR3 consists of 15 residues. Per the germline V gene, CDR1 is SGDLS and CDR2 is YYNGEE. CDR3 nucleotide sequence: TGTGCCAGCAGCGAGGACGGACAGAATGCCTACGAGCAGTACTTC. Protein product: CASSEDGQNAYEQYF.

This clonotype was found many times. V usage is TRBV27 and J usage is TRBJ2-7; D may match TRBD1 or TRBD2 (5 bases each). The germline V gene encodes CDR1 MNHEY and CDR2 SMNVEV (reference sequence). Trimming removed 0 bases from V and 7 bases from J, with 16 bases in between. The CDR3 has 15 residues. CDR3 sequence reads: CASSLSMGPPWEQYF. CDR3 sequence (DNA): TGTGCCAGCAGTTTATCGATGGGACCACCTTGGGAGCAGTACTTC.

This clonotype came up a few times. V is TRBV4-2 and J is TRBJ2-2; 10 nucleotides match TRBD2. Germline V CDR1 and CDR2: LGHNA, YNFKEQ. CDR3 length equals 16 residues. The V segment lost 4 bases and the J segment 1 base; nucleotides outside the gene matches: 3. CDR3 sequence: CASSRLAGENTGELFF. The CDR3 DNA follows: TGTGCCAGCAGCCGACTAGCGGGCGAGAACACCGGGGAGCTGTTTTTT.